This T cell receptor beta chain was recovered during a study of cytomegalovirus exposure and HLA in healthy donors. Regarding the study as a whole: In most subjects, TCR beta sequences reportedly gave accurate predictions of HLA-A and HLA-B alleles. Earlier results showed most TCR beta V segments being productive about 87% or about 30% of the time. Across donors, sequencing depth was assumed by presence/absence analyses to be roughly uniform. Certain indistinguishable V segments, among them TRBV6-2 and TRBV6-3, were excluded.

The PCR used 60 Vbeta and 13 Jbeta primers. Clones were read by immunoSEQ multiplex PCR, and TCRdb kept only the in-frame ones, dropping some. The table shows more than 85,000 clones, with approximately 57% occurring only once. V was clipped by 4 bases and J by 7 bases; unmatched bases: 9. The CDR3 totals 16 residues. Germline-derived CDR1 and CDR2 are SGDLS and YYNGEE. This clone was seen a few times. Its antigen is not identified. The genes are TRBV9 and TRBJ2-1, with 12 bases that match TRBD2. The material sequenced was PBMCs. The clonotype comes from a woman aged 25 to 39 in good health and CMV-seronegative. The CDR3 coding sequence is TGTGCCAGCAGCCCCCGTCTAGCGGGAGGGCGGAATGAGCAGTTCTTC. Translation gives CASSPRLAGGRNEQFF.